This TCR beta chain is drawn from a study of Ad26.COV2.S vaccination and SARS-CoV-2 variants. Trimming removed 1 base from V and 1 base from J; junction bases left unmatched: 2. The CDR3 consists of 15 residues. The germline V gene has CDR1 SGHNT and CDR2 YENEEA. Repertoires were generated with immunoSEQ multiplex PCR, while TCRdb's copy carries only in-frame clones and drops some. The table lists roughly 680,000 clones, more than 80% of them singletons, with approximately 1.5% in the top ten. The treatment was: around 19 received Ad26.COV2.S at low or high dose, single or two shots; five or six received placebo; per-sample allocation not given. Sampling happened 63 days after the first vaccine or placebo injection.

This sequence joins TRBV11-3 and TRBJ1-1; 8 nucleotides agree with TRBD1. The material sequenced was peripheral blood, taken in a trial of Ad26.COV2.S vaccine versus placebo. The TCR comes from a person aged 18-65 years who received the Ad26.COV2.S COVID-19 vaccine or a placebo. In DNA, the CDR3 is TGTGCCAGCAGCTTAGCGGGACAGGAGAACACTGAAGCTTTCTTT. Protein sequence: CASSLAGQENTEAFF.